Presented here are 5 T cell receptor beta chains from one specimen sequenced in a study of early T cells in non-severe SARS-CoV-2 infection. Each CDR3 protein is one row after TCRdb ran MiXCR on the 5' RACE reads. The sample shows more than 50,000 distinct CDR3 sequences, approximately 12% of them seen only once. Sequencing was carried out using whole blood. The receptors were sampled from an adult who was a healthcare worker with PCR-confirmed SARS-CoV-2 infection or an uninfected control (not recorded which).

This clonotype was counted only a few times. CDR3 protein: CASSFSRDRTSFGYTF. CDR3 bases: TGTGCCAGCAGTTTCAGCCGGGACAGGACCTCCTTTGGCTACACCTTC. V usage is TRBV12-3 or TRBV12-4 and J usage is TRBJ1-2; TRBD1 matches 8 bases. This CDR3 contains 16 residues. With V trimmed by 3 bases and J by 7 bases, 13 bases remained unmatched.

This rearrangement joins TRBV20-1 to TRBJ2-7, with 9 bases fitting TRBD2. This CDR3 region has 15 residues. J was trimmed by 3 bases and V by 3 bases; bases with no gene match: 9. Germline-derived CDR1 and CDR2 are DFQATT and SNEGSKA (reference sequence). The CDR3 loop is CSASGPTSGGYEQYF. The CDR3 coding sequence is TGCAGTGCTAGCGGCCCGACTAGCGGAGGCTACGAGCAGTACTTC.

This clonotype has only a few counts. In DNA, the CDR3 is TGTGCCAGCGAACTTTCAGGGTTCTATCGGCCCCAGCATTTT. This encodes CASELSGFYRPQHF. The V gene is TRBV6-2 or TRBV6-3, the J gene TRBJ1-5, with D maybe TRBD1 (5 bases). CDR1 and CDR2 (germline): MNHEY, SVGEGT. CDR3 length: 14 residues. V shed 8 bases and J shed 9 bases, with 20 bases lying between them.

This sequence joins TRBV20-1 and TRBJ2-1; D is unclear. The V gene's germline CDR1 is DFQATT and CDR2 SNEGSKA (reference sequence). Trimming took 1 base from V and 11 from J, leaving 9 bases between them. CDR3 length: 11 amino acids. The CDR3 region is CSARVDWKQFF. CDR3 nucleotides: TGCAGTGCTAGAGTTGACTGGAAGCAGTTCTTC.

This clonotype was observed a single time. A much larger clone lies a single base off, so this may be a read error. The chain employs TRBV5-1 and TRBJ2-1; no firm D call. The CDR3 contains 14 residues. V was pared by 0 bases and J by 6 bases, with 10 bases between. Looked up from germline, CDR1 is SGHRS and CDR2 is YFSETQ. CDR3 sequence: CASSLESRVNEQFF. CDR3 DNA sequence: TGCGCCAGCAGCTTGGAATCTAGGGTCAATGAGCAGTTCTTC.